This paragraph reports one T cell receptor beta chain. This sample stems from a study of blood T cell repertoires in COVID-19. Using immunoSEQ multiplex PCR, the repertoire was profiled, and TCRdb retains in-frame clones only, with some absent. The table records about 84,000 clones, around 83% of them present only once. The V and J ends lost 5 bases and 4 bases, in that order; junction bases with no gene match: 2. CDR1 MNHEY and CDR2 SMNVEV come from the germline V gene (reference sequence). There are 13 residues in the CDR3. The V and J genes are TRBV27 and TRBJ1-3; the match to TRBD1 covers 7 bases. This receptor was taken from a man aged 80 or over with active or convalescent COVID-19. Sequenced: peripheral blood. The CDR3 DNA sequence: TGTGCCAGCAGTAAACAGGGGGGAAACACCATATATTTT. It specifies CASSKQGGNTIYF.